These 4 T cell receptor beta chains came from one sample sequenced in a study of T cells in Graves' hyperthyroidism and ophthalmopathy. The investigators amplified TCR beta CDR3 regions from RNA transcripts. HTBI primers were the set used in a first-round RT-PCR of the TCR CDR3. TCRdb itself ran the multiplex PCR reads through MiXCR, one entry per CDR3 protein. In the table there are a few hundred thousand distinct CDR3 sequences, roughly 20% of which are singletons. Sequences were obtained from blood. Receptors were obtained from a man younger than 30 with Graves' hyperthyroidism.

The sample holds one count of this clonotype. The genes are TRBV30 and TRBJ1-2; 9 bases map to TRBD1. The J segment lost 6 bases and the V segment lost 7 bases, leaving 9 bases of the junction unmatched. The germline CDR1 and CDR2 sequences are GTSNPN and SVGIG (reference sequence). CDR3 length: 13 amino acids. The CDR3 bases are TGTGCCTACCGCTACAGGGGGCAGGATGGCTACACCTTC. Its protein product is CAYRYRGQDGYTF.

This chain joins TRBV6-1 and TRBJ2-6, with TRBD1 matching 7 bases. This CDR3 contains 15 residues. V lost 5 bases to trimming and J lost 2 bases; unmatched junction nucleotides: 3. Germline V CDR1 and CDR2: MNHNS, SASEGT. The CDR3 coding sequence is TGTGCCAGCAGTAGCAGGGGGACTGGGGCCAACGTCCTGACTTTC. Translated, it gives CASSSRGTGANVLTF.

The sample holds many counts of this clonotype. V is TRBV19 and J is TRBJ1-1; TRBD1 matches 9 bases. CDR1 LNHDA and CDR2 SQIVND come from the germline V gene (reference sequence). The CDR3 length is 16 residues. After removal of 5 bases from V and 0 bases from J, the junction contained 7 bases not matched to a gene. CDR3 protein: CASSFSGTGLNTEAFF. In DNA form, the CDR3 reads TGTGCCAGTAGTTTTTCCGGGACAGGGCTGAACACTGAAGCTTTCTTT.

This clonotype occurred a few times. The chain couples TRBV7-8 to TRBJ2-7; D remains unclear. Germline CDR1 SGHVS, CDR2 FQNEAQ. This CDR3 is built from 14 residues. V lost 1 base and J 4 bases, leaving 11 bases between the germline ends. DNA for the CDR3: TGTGCCAGCAGCTTAGGATTTCCCGGGTACGAGCAGTACTTC. Translated, it gives CASSLGFPGYEQYF.